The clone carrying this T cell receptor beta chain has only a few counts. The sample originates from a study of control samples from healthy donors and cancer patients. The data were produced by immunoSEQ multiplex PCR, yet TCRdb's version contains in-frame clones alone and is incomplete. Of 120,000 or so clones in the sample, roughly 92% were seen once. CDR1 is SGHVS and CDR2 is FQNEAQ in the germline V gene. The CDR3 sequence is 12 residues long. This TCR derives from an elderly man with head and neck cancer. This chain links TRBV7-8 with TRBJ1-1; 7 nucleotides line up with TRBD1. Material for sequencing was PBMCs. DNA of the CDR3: TGTTCGGTCGGACGCACAGGGGCAGGCGCTTTCTTT. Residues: CSVGRTGAGAFF. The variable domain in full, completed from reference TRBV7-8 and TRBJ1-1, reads GAGVSQSPRYKVAKRGQDVALRCDPISGHVSLFWYQQALGQGPEFLTYFQNEAQLDKSGLPSDRFFAERPEGSVSTLKIQRTQQEDSAVYLCSVGRTGAGAFFGQGTRLTVV.